What follows are 2 T cell receptor beta chains derived from one specimen sequenced in a study of CD8 T cells in Susac syndrome. Random hexamers were used to reverse transcribe 0.5 to 1 ug of RNA. TCRdb itself ran the immunoSEQ multiplex PCR reads through MiXCR, one entry per CDR3 protein. The sample has almost 450,000 distinct CDR3 sequences, around 85% seen once. Material: CD8+ T cells from PBMCs. The receptors were sampled from a human donor with multiple sclerosis.

This clonotype showed up just once. This chain uses TRBV27 with TRBJ1-5; 10 nucleotides match TRBD1. Per the germline V gene, CDR1 is MNHEY and CDR2 is SMNVEV (reference sequence). CDR3 length: 16 residues. J lost 6 bases, V lost 0 bases, and 5 bases had no gene match. The chain's CDR3 is CASSLSGQGNGQPQHF. CDR3 sequence (DNA): TGTGCCAGCAGTTTATCGGGACAGGGGAACGGTCAGCCCCAGCATTTT.

This clonotype was observed once. J is TRBJ2-1 and V is TRBV27; 7 bases are a match to TRBD2. Germline CDR1 is MNHEY and CDR2 is SMNVEV (reference sequence). The CDR3 loop spans 13 amino acids. V shed 3 bases, J shed 9 bases, and the junction held 5 bases outside the gene matches. CDR3 coding DNA: TGTGCCAGCAGTTTGGGAGGGCCTACTGAGCAGTTCTTC. This codes for CASSLGGPTEQFF.